This T cell receptor beta chain was identified in a study of radiation and T cells in renal cell carcinoma. Study-level findings and limits: Top tumor clonotypes rose in blood 2 weeks post-radiation, then contracted.

Time point in this sample: blood 4 weeks post-SBRT, at nephrectomy. The treatment here: 15 Gy SBRT to primary tumor, nephrectomy 4 weeks later. Nephrectomy followed 15 Gy stereotactic body radiation by 4 weeks. The V gene's germline CDR1 is MGHRA and CDR2 YSYEKL. V lost 7 bases and J 2 bases, leaving 11 bases between the germline ends. This CDR3 contains 14 residues. A word on this clone: Its antigen is currently unknown.

Repertoires were generated with immunoSEQ multiplex PCR, while TCRdb's copy carries only in-frame clones and drops some. In the table there are about 77,000 clones, 70% to 90% of which are singletons. This TCR was sampled from a woman aged 60 to 75 with renal cell carcinoma. V usage is TRBV4-1 and J usage is TRBJ1-4; a weak D match, TRBD1 (5 bases). The sample here was blood, taken from a patient whose treatment included radiotherapy and nephrectomy. The chain's CDR3 is CASTPPGTNEKLFF. The DNA for the CDR3 is TGCGCCAGCACTCCCCCAGGGACTAATGAAAAACTGTTTTTT.